This T cell receptor (beta chain) appears in the sequencing data of a study of cytomegalovirus exposure and HLA in healthy donors. Among the roughly 110 subjects of the validation cohort, separate from the roughly 700-subject first cohort, were the donors. Generated by immunoSEQ multiplex PCR, the TCRdb table keeps only in-frame clones and is missing some. The sample lists a few hundred thousand clones; roughly 85% were seen once. The CDR3 contains 15 residues. Germline CDR1 and CDR2: MDHEN and SYDVKM. V was clipped by 8 bases and J by 0 bases, with 15 bases between them. V usage is TRBV28 and J usage is TRBJ2-3, with D maybe TRBD2 (5 bases). This TCR was recovered from a woman aged 18-29 years in good health and CMV-seronegative. Sequencing used PBMCs. The CDR3 DNA reads TGTGCCAGCGCTGGTGGGAGTAAGAGCACAGATACGCAGTATTTT. Its protein is CASAGGSKSTDTQYF.